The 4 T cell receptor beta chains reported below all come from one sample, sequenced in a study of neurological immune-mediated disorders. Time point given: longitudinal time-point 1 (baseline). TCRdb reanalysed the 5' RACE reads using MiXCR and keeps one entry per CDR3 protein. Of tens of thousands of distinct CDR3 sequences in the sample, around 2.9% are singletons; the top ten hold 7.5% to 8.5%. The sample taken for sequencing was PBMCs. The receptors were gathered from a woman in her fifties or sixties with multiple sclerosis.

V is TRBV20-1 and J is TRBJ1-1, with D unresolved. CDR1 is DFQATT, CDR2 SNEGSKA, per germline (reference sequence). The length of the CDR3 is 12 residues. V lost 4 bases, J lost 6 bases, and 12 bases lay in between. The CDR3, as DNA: TGCAGTGCTAAGTTAGTAGACGCTGAAGCTTTCTTT. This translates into CSAKLVDAEAFF.

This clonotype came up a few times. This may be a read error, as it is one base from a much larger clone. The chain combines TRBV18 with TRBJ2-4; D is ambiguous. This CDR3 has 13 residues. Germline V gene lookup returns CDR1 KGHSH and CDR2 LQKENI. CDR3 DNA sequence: TGTGCCAGCTCAGGGTCGGCGGAAAAAATTCAGTACTTC. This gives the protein CASSGSAEKIQYF.

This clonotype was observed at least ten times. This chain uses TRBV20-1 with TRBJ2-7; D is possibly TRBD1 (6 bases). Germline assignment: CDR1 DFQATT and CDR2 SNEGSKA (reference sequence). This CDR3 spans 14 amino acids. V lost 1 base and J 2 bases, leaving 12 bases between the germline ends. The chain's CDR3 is CSARGQVFPYEQYF. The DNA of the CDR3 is TGCAGTGCTAGAGGACAGGTTTTTCCCTACGAGCAGTACTTC.

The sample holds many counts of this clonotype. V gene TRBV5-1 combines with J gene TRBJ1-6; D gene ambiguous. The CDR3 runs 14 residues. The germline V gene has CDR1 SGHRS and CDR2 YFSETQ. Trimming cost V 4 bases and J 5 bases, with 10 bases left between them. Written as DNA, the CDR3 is TGCGCCAGCAGCCTGATGACGAATAATTCACCCCTCCACTTT. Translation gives CASSLMTNNSPLHF.